This entry describes one T cell receptor beta chain. Its antigen remains unidentified. No base quality values were provided; no much bigger clone lies one nucleotide off. This record belongs to a study of shared clonotypes between healthy human individuals (dated by TCRdb to 2020 to 2022). About the study as a whole: The cohort comprised two women and a few men aged 18 to 49 years. Per donor, three plates each were used for CD4 naive and CD4 memory, two for CD8 naive, and one for CD8 memory. To estimate repertoire size and how much clonotype sharing occurs between individuals, the study deeply sequenced the blood TCR repertoires of roughly 5 healthy adults. To increase sequencing depth and limit assay-specific biases, different laboratories used diverse techniques to prepare libraries and sequence TCR repertoires. Each donor's leukapheresis produced roughly between roughly 0.85 and 9.5 billion PBMCs. Overall study outcomes, separate from this receptor: Based on pairwise subsampling, the degree of clonotype sharing among donors was expected to be affected by sequencing depth. Higher generation probabilities were observed for clonotypes shared by all four sorted-subset donors than for non-shared clonotypes. Incomplete sequencing was indicated by rarefaction of sorted-subset datasets, despite the large sequencing depth. Sampling was restricted to blood, and TCR repertoires in tissue are likely to differ from TCR repertoires in blood. When a handful of donors were compared, the shared fraction of clonotypes was around 5% for naive CD4, around 4% for naive CD8, 2% to 2.5% for memory CD4, and around 0.37% for memory CD8. Because the study included a small number of donors, the genetic and exposure-history diversity represented was limited. Larger estimated clonotype richness was generally found for naive subsets than for memory subsets.

The donors were healthy, HIV-negative adults with no recently reported acute infections or vaccinations. Only Caucasian adults living in Nashville, Tennessee, USA were represented among the donors. CD4+ T cells were enriched by magnetic negative selection; naive cells were then positively selected on CD45RA, and the negative fraction formed the memory subset. Blood was obtained by leukapheresis, after which PBMCs were separated by Ficoll-Histopaque density gradient centrifugation and cryopreserved in liquid nitrogen vapor phase. Analytical flow cytometry was used to check the purity and quantity of each magnetically sorted T cell population. Each sorted fraction had its genomic DNA isolated and then quantified by UV absorbance on a Nanodrop 2000c. CDR1 and CDR2 are drawn from the germline V gene (reference sequence): SGHNT, YYREEE. The CDR3 covers 14 residues, taking in both the cysteine and the phenylalanine. Just CDR3 DNA is preserved here, 42 bases in frame from base 1. V is cut back by 1 base and J by 4 bases, with 2 bases in the junction unmatched.

TCR CDR3 regions were amplified from genomic DNA by multiplex PCR using the deep immunoSEQ assay. Extracted genomic DNA from each cell subset was distributed evenly across all wells of several immunoSEQ 96-well plates, and each plate was treated as a replicate. For sorted subsets, 200 to 250 ng of genomic DNA, equivalent to 25,000 to 35,000 T cell genomes, went into each replicate PCR. The purified libraries were quantified using a Qubit 3.0 fluorometer, sized with a Bioanalyzer 2100, and then quantified again using the KAPA Library Quantification kit. Every immunoSEQ 96-well plate was sequenced on a dedicated single-read 150-cycle Illumina NextSeq 550 flow cell. Per the source publication's procedure: Because only junctional sequences without quality scores were contained in the immunoSEQ output, filtering matching that applied to full-length reads could not be performed. Sequences were annotated with PyIR, a Python wrapper for IgBLAST v1.9, using IMGT germline references to assign V/J genes and CDR3. Reads were removed for weak V/J assignments (E-value above 1e-6), missing CDR3, stop codons, out-of-frame junctions, or ambiguous translated residues. V3J clonotypes were defined by identical inferred V gene, J gene, and CDR3 amino acid sequence. Percentage overlap between repertoires was computed as shared unique clonotypes divided by the size of the smaller repertoire. Richness of each repertoire was evaluated using RTK rarefaction, the Chao1 estimator, and Recon v2.1 estimates of unobserved clonotypes. Generation probabilities for all TCRbeta clonotypes obtained by the gDNA method from a few donors were computed using OLGA. TCRdb limited this immuneACCESS table to in-frame rearrangements with V and J called. A share of clones is missing; checked studies link under half to unresolved V genes, and the rest is unexplained. Clone size and V and J calls were adopted from that table, with D and trimming inferred from the DNA. Across this sample there are over 1.5 million clones, with nearly 99% seen only once. Roughly 0.4% of the sample rests with the top ten.

This sequence was found in a man aged 30 to 45 in good health. The material sequenced was naive CD4+ T cells sorted from blood. Reading the label with the study, this specimen's cell subset or site is: CD45RA+ positively selected. The chain is encoded by TRBV5-4 joined to TRBJ1-5; a stretch of 7 junction bases matches TRBD1. The base sequence is TGTGCCAGCAGCTTGCCGGGACAGAATCAGCCCCAGCATTTT. It translates to CASSLPGQNQPQHF.